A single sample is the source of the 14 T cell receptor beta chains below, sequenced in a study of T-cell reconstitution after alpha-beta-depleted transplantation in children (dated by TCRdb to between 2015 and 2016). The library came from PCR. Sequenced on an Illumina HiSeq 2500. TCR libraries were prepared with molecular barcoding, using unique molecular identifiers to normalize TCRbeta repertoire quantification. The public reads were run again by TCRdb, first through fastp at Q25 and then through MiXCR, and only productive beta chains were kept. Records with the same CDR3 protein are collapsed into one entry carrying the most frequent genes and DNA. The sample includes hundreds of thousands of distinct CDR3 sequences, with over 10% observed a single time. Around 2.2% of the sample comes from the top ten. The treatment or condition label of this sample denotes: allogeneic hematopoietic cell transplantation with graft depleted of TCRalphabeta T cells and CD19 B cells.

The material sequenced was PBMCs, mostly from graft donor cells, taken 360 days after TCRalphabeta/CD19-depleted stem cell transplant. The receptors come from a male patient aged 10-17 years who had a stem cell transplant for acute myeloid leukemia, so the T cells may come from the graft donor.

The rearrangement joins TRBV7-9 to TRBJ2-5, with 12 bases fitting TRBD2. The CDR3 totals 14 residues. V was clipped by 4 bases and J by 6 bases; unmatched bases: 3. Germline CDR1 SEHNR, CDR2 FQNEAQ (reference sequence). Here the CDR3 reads CASSSLAGGKTQYF. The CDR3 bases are TGTGCCAGCAGCTCACTAGCGGGAGGAAAGACCCAGTACTTC.

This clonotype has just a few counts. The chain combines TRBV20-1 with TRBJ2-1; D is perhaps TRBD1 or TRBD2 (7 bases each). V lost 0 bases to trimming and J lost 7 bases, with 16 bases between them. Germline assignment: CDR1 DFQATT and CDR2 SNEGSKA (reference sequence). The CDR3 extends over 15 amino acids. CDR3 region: CSARDSGRGGNEQFF. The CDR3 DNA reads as TGCAGTGCTAGAGATTCGGGCAGGGGGGGGAATGAGCAGTTCTTC.

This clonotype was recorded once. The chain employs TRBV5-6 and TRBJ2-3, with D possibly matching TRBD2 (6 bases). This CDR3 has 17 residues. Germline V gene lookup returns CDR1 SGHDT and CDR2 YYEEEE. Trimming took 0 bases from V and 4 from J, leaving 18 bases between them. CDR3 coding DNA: TGTGCCAGCAGCTTGGGGGGTATTAGCGGCTGGCCAGATACGCAGTATTTT. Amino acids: CASSLGGISGWPDTQYF.

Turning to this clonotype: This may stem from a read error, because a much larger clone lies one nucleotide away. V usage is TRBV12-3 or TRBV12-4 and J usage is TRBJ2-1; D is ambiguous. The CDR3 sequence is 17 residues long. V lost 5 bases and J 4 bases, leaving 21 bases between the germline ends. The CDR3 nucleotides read TGTGCCAGCAGTCCCGAGAGAGCGCTCACTGGATACAATGAGCAGTTCTTC. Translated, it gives CASSPERALTGYNEQFF.

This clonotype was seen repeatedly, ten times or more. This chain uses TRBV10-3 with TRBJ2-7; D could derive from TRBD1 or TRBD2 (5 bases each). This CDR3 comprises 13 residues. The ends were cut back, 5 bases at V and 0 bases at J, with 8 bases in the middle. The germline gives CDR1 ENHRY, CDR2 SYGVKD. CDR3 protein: CAISWDGSYEQYF. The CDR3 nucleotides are TGTGCCATCAGTTGGGACGGCTCCTACGAGCAGTACTTC.

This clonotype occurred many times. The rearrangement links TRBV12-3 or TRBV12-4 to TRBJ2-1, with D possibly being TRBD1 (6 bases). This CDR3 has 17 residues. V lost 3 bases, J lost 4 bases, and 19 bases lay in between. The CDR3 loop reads CASSFHTGPPLYNEQFF. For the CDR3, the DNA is TGTGCCAGCAGTTTTCACACAGGGCCCCCTCTATACAATGAGCAGTTCTTC.

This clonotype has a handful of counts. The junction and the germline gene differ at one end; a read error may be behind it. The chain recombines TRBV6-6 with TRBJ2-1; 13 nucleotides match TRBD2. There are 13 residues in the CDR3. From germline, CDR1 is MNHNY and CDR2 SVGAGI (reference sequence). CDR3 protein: CASSWGLAGLSLF. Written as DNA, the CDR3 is TGTGCCAGCAGTTGGGGACTAGCGGGACTCTCGCTCTTC.

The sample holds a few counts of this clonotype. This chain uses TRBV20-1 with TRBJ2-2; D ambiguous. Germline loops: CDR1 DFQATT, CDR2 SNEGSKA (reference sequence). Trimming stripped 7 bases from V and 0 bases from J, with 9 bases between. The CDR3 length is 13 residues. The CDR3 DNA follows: TGCAGTGTTACCCCTACGAACACCGGGGAGCTGTTTTTT. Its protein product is CSVTPTNTGELFF.

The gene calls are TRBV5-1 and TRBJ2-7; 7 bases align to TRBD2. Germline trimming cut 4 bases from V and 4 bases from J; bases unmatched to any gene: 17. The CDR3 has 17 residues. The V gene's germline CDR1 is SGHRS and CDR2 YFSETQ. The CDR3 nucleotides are TGCGCCAGCAGCGCGGGCCTAGCGGCCCTCGATTTATACGAGCAGTACTTC. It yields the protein CASSAGLAALDLYEQYF.

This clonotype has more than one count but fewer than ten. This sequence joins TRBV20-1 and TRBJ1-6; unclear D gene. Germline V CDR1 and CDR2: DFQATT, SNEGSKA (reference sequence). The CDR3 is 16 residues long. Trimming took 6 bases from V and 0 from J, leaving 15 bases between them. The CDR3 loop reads CSARGRSSSYNSPLHF. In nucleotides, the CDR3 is TGCAGTGCCCGAGGACGGTCGAGCTCCTATAATTCACCCCTCCACTTT.

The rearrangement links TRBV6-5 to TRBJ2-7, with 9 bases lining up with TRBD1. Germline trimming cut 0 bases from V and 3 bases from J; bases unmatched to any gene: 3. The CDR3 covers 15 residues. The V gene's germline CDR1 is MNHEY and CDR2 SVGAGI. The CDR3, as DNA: TGTGCCAGCAGTTACTCGGGGGACAGGGACTACGAGCAGTACTTC. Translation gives CASSYSGDRDYEQYF.

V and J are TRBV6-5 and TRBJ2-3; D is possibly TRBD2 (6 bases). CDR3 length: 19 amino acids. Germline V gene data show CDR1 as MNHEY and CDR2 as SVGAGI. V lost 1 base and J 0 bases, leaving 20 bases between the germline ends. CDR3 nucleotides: TGTGCCAGCAGTTACTACGTCCTCGGGAGCGCTTCTAGCACAGATACGCAGTATTTT. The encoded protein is CASSYYVLGSASSTDTQYF.

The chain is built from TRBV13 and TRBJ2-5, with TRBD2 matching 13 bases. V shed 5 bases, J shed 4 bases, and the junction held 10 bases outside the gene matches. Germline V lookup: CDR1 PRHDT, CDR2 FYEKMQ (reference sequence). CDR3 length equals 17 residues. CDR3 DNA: TGTGCCAGCAGCCAGGGACTAGCGGGAACCCCCCCAGAGACCCAGTACTTC. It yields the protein CASSQGLAGTPPETQYF.

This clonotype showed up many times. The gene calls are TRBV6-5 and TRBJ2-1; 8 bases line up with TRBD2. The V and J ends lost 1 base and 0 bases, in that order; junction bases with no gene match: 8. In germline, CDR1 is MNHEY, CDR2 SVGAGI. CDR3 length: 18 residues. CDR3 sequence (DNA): TGTGCCAGCAGTTACTTCCTAGCGGGCGTCTTCTCCTACAATGAGCAGTTCTTC. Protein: CASSYFLAGVFSYNEQFF.